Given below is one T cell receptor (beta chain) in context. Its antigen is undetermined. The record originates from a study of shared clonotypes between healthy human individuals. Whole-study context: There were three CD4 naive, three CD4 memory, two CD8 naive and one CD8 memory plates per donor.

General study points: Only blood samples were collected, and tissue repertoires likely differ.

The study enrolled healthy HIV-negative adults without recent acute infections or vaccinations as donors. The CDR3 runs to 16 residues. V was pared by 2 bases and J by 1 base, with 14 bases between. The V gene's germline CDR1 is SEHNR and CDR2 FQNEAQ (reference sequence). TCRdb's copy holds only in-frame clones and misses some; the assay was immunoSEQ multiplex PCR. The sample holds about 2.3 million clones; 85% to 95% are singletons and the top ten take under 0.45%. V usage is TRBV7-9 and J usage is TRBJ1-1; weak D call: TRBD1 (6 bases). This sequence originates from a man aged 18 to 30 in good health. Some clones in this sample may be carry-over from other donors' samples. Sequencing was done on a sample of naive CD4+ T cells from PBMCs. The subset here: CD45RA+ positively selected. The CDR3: CASSLLRPGQNTEAFF. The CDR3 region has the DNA TGTGCCAGCAGCTTACTCCGTCCGGGACAGAACACTGAAGCTTTCTTT.